This T cell receptor beta chain was obtained from a study of sequential checkpoint blockade in melanoma. Across the whole study: Patients were randomized 1:1 to nivolumab-then-ipilimumab or ipilimumab-then-nivolumab first-line.

Treatment of the sample: randomized to nivolumab then ipilimumab (arm A) or the reverse (arm B). This clone was counted a few times. Antigen specificity is unknown. Looked up from germline, CDR1 is MNHGY and CDR2 is SAAAGT. Trimming removed 4 bases at V and 0 bases at J, with 6 bases between. The CDR3 is 13 residues long. Data came from immunoSEQ multiplex PCR; TCRdb stores just in-frame clones and leaves some out. The table includes 4,000 to 5,000 clones, about a quarter detected once. Overall study results and limits: T-cell fraction and clonality followed PD-L1 and CD8+ counts, not mutational load.

Sample: tumor tissue (inferred from file names), taken from a patient given nivolumab and ipilimumab in sequence. The TCR was taken from a human donor with melanoma. The chain joins TRBV6-8 to TRBJ1-1, with D tentatively TRBD1 (6 bases). The DNA of the CDR3 is TGTGCCAGCAGTTGGACAGTGAACACTGAAGCTTTCTTT. Amino acid sequence: CASSWTVNTEAFF.